This TCR beta chain was captured by sequencing in a study of blood T cells in healthy people across ages. The CDR3 has 13 amino acids. Germline values: CDR1 LNHDA, CDR2 SQIVND (reference sequence). Trimming left V 4 bases short and J 5 bases short, with 9 bases between. It was with a sample-barcoded 5' primer and a J-beta primer mix that a second PCR of about 7 to 12 cycles was run. TCRdb redid the calling of the 5' RACE reads with MiXCR, one entry per CDR3 protein. The table has over 450,000 distinct CDR3 sequences, around 24% seen once; the top ten hold around 10%. These same records also appear under a second study, on T cells of mothers and their children.

The chain has TRBV19 and TRBJ2-1; D is undetermined. The sequence derives from a boy between 5 and 17 years old in good health. Sequenced: blood. The CDR3 spells CASSTNYHNEQFF. DNA of the CDR3: TGTGCCAGTAGTACCAACTACCACAATGAGCAGTTCTTC. Complete variable domain (other parts from reference TRBV19 and TRBJ2-1): DGGITQSPKYLFRKEGQNVTLSCEQNLNHDAMYWYRQDPGQGLRLIYYSQIVNDFQKGDIAEGYSVSREKKESFPLTVTSAQKNPTAFYLCASSTNYHNEQFFGPGTRLTVL.